This TCR beta chain was sequenced for a study of cytotoxic CD8 clonotypes in ibrutinib-treated CLL. Repertoires were generated with immunoSEQ multiplex PCR, while TCRdb's copy carries only in-frame clones and drops some. The sample yields around 200,000 clones, approximately 75% seen once. The TCR sequence derives from a human donor with chronic lymphocytic leukemia. The sequences come from PBMCs, collected after 12 months of ibrutinib treatment.

CDR3 protein: CASSFGQGYGYTF. The CDR3 DNA reads TGCGCCAGCAGCTTCGGACAGGGGTATGGCTACACCTTC. The chain uses TRBV5-1 and TRBJ1-2; TRBD1 matches 9 bases. V dropped 2 bases and J dropped 5; count of bases not matched to a gene: 1. The germline V gene has CDR1 SGHRS and CDR2 YFSETQ. This CDR3 contains 13 residues. The variable domain in full, with the rest retrieved from reference TRBV5-1 and TRBJ1-2, is KAGVTQTPRYLIKTRGQQVTLSCSPISGHRSVSWYQQTPGQGLQFLFEYFSETQRNKGNFPGRFSGRQFSNSRSEMNVSTLELGDSALYLCASSFGQGYGYTFGSGTRLTVV.